The present entry profiles one T cell receptor beta chain with its context. The data were obtained in a study of T cell responses to AZD1222 COVID-19 vaccine. The germline CDR1 and CDR2 sequences are MNHEY and SVGAGI. Unmatched junction bases numbered 4, after V lost 2 bases and J lost 3 bases. The CDR3 is made up of 15 amino acids. This table comes from immunoSEQ multiplex PCR, and its TCRdb copy is limited to in-frame clones, with some not included. The sample lists approximately 120,000 clones, about 90% occurring once. The sequences come from peripheral blood, collected on day 0 of AZD1222 vaccination. The receptor was derived from an adult in good health. The V gene is TRBV6-5, the J gene TRBJ1-2, with TRBD1 identical over 9 bases. The CDR3 protein is CASSYVTGGDYGYTF. CDR3 DNA sequence: TGTGCCAGCAGTTACGTTACAGGGGGCGACTATGGCTACACCTTC.